This passage covers 8 T cell receptor beta chains from one sample sequenced in a study of neurological immune-mediated disorders. From the 5' RACE reads, TCRdb called clonotypes with MiXCR, one entry per CDR3 protein. The sample records about 71,000 distinct CDR3 sequences, 12% to 15% being singletons. Stated time point: longitudinal time-point 1 (baseline). Sample: PBMCs. Source of these receptors: a female donor with HTLV-1-associated myelopathy (HAM/TSP).

This clonotype was seen at least ten times. The chain carries TRBV20-1 and TRBJ2-3; D gene uncertain. This CDR3 comprises 14 residues. The germline V and J ends were trimmed by 5 bases and 2 bases, with 14 bases remaining between them. The germline CDR1 and CDR2 sequences are DFQATT and SNEGSKA (reference sequence). The CDR3 is CSAPAATYTDTQYF. In DNA, the CDR3 is TGCAGTGCTCCCGCCGCTACATACACAGATACGCAGTATTTT.

This clonotype was counted at least ten times. At one end, the junction sequence differs from germline, possibly due to a read error. The chain carries TRBV5-6 and TRBJ1-5; 8 positions agree with TRBD1. Germline V gene sequence: CDR1 SGHDT, CDR2 YYEEEE. This CDR3 is 15 amino acids long. The CDR3 spells CASSRGQGSSQPQHF. The CDR3 DNA sequence: TGTGCCAGCAGCCGCGGACAGGGAAGCAGTCAGCCCCAGCATTTT.

A note on this clonotype: The junction departs from the called germline gene at one end, perhaps through a read error. CDR3 sequence reads: CTSLPSGRDTEAFF. The CDR3 DNA sequence: TGTACCAGCCTACCCTCGGGTCGTGACACTGAAGCTTTCTTT. The chain recombines TRBV25-1 with TRBJ1-1; D uncertain. The germline CDR1 and CDR2 sequences are MGHDK and SYGVNS. The CDR3 contains 14 residues.

This clonotype came up many times. The V gene is TRBV7-9, the J gene TRBJ2-4; D is uncertain. The CDR3 has 18 amino acids. Between the trimmed V and J ends, which lost 1 base and 0 bases, there was a span of 16 bases. Germline values: CDR1 SEHNR, CDR2 FQNEAQ (reference sequence). DNA of the CDR3: TGTGCCAGCAGCTTAGGTGGCACTAAGTTTGTAGCCAAAAACATTCAGTACTTC. Its protein is CASSLGGTKFVAKNIQYF.

This clonotype was detected ten times or more. The genes are TRBV2 and TRBJ1-4; possible D gene TRBD1, 5 bases. Trimming cost V 5 bases and J 5 bases, with 12 bases left between them. This CDR3 is built from 14 residues. Per the germline V gene, CDR1 is SNHLY and CDR2 is FYNNEI. The CDR3 spells CASSLRDGNEKLFF. Here the CDR3 DNA reads TGTGCCAGCAGTCTCCGGGACGGCAATGAAAAACTGTTTTTT.

This clonotype was detected many times. The chain carries TRBV9 and TRBJ2-3; 9 nucleotides line up with TRBD1. Germline CDR1 SGDLS, CDR2 YYNGEE. The CDR3 is made up of 16 amino acids. V dropped 4 bases and J dropped 5; count of bases not matched to a gene: 11. This CDR3 reads CASSILPGQGKDTQYF. The CDR3 DNA sequence: TGTGCCAGCAGCATTTTGCCGGGACAGGGTAAAGATACGCAGTATTTT.

V gene TRBV5-1 combines with J gene TRBJ2-3; a weak D match, TRBD1 (7 bases). Trimming removed 2 bases at V and 5 bases at J, with 9 bases between. CDR1 SGHRS and CDR2 YFSETQ come from the germline V gene. The CDR3 extends over 13 amino acids. Written as DNA, the CDR3 is TGCGCCAGCAGCTTCCAGGGGGGAGATACGCAGTATTTT. Translated, it gives CASSFQGGDTQYF.

The chain links TRBV27 to TRBJ2-3; 8 nucleotides match TRBD1. The CDR3 totals 19 residues. Germline V lookup: CDR1 MNHEY, CDR2 SMNVEV (reference sequence). Trimming at V came to 2 bases and at J to 4 bases, leaving 17 bases not matched to a gene. The CDR3 is CASSLAPLNTDRGADTQYF. The CDR3 bases are TGTGCCAGCAGTTTAGCCCCCCTCAATACTGACAGGGGCGCAGATACGCAGTATTTT.